This TCR beta chain stems from a study of shared clonotypes between healthy human individuals. Study as a whole: CD4 naive and CD4 memory each took three plates per donor, while CD8 naive took two and CD8 memory one.

Donors were healthy HIV-negative adults without recent acute infections or vaccinations. CD4+ cells underwent separation, giving CD45RA+ naive and CD45RA-negative memory subsets. Only in-frame clones appear in the TCRdb table, and some are missing; sequencing was by immunoSEQ multiplex PCR. The profile shows more than 2 million clones, under 97% of them singletons. The sequence was obtained from a man in his late teens or twenties in good health. Sequenced: naive CD4+ T cells sorted from blood. As for subset: CD45RA+ positively selected.

CDR3 in amino acids: CASRRTGVSRETQYF. The CDR3 bases are TGTGCCAGTAGGAGGACAGGGGTTAGTAGGGAGACCCAGTACTTC. This chain joins TRBV19 and TRBJ2-5; the match to TRBD1 covers 9 bases. The CDR3 spans 15 residues. From germline, CDR1 is LNHDA and CDR2 SQIVND (reference sequence). Losses at the gene ends were 6 bases for V and 5 bases for J; bases not matched to a gene: 10.